This T cell receptor beta chain was captured in a study of CD8+ T cells in alopecia areata. This CDR3 contains 15 residues. Per germline, CDR1 SEHNR and CDR2 FQNEAQ (reference sequence). V lost 1 base to trimming and J lost 0 bases, with 4 bases between them. Treatment: oral pan-JAK inhibitor, 5-10 mg twice daily. RNA, once extracted, was reverse transcribed into cDNA for use as the sequencing template. TCRdb's table, derived via immunoSEQ multiplex PCR, lists solely in-frame clones and lacks some. The sample contains more than 100,000 clones, around 56% of which appear only once. This chain links TRBV7-9 with TRBJ2-6; D remains ambiguous. The sample here was CD4+ T cells sorted from blood, taken at week 4, from a patient treated with tofacitinib. The clonotype comes from a human donor with alopecia areata. CDR3 nucleotide sequence: TGTGCCAGCAGCTTAGGTTCCTCTGGGGCCAACGTCCTGACTTTC. Amino acid sequence: CASSLGSSGANVLTF.